This T cell receptor beta chain originates from a study of T cell responses to AZD1222 COVID-19 vaccine. General study points: Baseline seropositivity occurred in only a handful of AZD1222 recipients. Spike-specific TCR depth and breadth grew after two AZD1222 doses.

Between the trimmed V and J ends, which lost 6 bases and 6 bases, there was a span of 11 bases. Germline V lookup: CDR1 LNHDA, CDR2 SQIVND (reference sequence). The CDR3 spans 12 residues. This clone was observed a single time. Antigen unknown. This table comes from immunoSEQ multiplex PCR, and its TCRdb copy is limited to in-frame clones, with some not included. The table has around 130,000 clones, 85% to 90% seen once; the top ten hold under 4%. This rearrangement joins TRBV19 to TRBJ1-1; D is unresolved. This receptor was identified in an adult in good health. The starting material was peripheral blood, obtained on day 0 of AZD1222 vaccination. Here the CDR3 reads CASRTLTAEAFF. The DNA of the CDR3 is TGTGCCAGTAGGACCTTGACGGCTGAAGCTTTCTTT.